This T cell receptor (beta chain) was profiled in a study of Graves' ophthalmopathy and Graves' hyperthyroidism. General study findings and limits: Predictions made by the model for ophthalmopathy progression reached under 71% sensitivity and almost 75% specificity. Most thyroid-expanded clonotypes exceeding 0.001 frequency were also found in blood.

Patients were excluded if they had other autoimmune diseases or uncontrolled infections, and likewise if pregnancy or lactation applied. The PBMC fraction was derived from under 11 ml of fresh peripheral blood. CDR1 is SNHLY and CDR2 is FYNNEI in the germline V gene. V was pared by 7 bases and J by 4 bases, with 11 bases between. The CDR3 totals 14 residues. Investigators amplified TCR beta CDR3 regions from RNA transcripts. The first-round RT-PCR employed HTBI primers together with the Qiagen OneStep RT-PCR kit. A multiplex PCR was then performed as the second round. TCRdb re-called the multiplex PCR reads with MiXCR, one entry per CDR3 protein. The repertoire includes 200,000 to 300,000 distinct CDR3 sequences, roughly 50% of them detected once, and around half sits in the top ten. A note on this clonotype: Antigen unknown.

The chain carries TRBV2 and TRBJ2-6; D is perhaps TRBD1 (6 bases). The clonotype originates from an adult man with Graves' ophthalmopathy. Sequenced input: peripheral blood. In DNA, the CDR3 is TGTGCCAGCATGGGGGCAAGAGGGGCCAACGTCCTGACTTTC. It encodes CASMGARGANVLTF.